The TCR beta chain described here comes from a study of shared clonotypes between healthy human individuals. Study context: A donor's plate count was three for CD4 naive and three for CD4 memory; CD8 naive had two and CD8 memory one.

Overall study findings and caveats: Rarefaction curves obtained for sorted subsets showed sequencing incomplete despite large depth. As a rule, naive subsets had a larger estimated richness than memory subsets.

Clones were read by immunoSEQ multiplex PCR, and TCRdb kept only the in-frame ones, dropping some. The sample consists of 2,100,000 or so clones, approximately 94% of them appearing once. As for this clone: What it binds is not known.

This CDR3 is 15 amino acids long. Germline assignment: CDR1 MNHNY and CDR2 SVGAGI (reference sequence). Unmatched junction bases numbered 8, after V lost 6 bases and J lost 0 bases. The chain links TRBV6-6 to TRBJ2-7; 7 bases fit TRBD2. The clonotype originates from a man between 18 and 29 years old in good health. The sequenced material came from naive CD4+ T cells sorted from blood. As to subset: CD45RA+ positively selected. CDR3 sequence reads: CASRPLAVDSYEQYF. CDR3 sequence (DNA): TGTGCCAGCAGGCCCCTAGCGGTCGACTCCTACGAGCAGTACTTC.